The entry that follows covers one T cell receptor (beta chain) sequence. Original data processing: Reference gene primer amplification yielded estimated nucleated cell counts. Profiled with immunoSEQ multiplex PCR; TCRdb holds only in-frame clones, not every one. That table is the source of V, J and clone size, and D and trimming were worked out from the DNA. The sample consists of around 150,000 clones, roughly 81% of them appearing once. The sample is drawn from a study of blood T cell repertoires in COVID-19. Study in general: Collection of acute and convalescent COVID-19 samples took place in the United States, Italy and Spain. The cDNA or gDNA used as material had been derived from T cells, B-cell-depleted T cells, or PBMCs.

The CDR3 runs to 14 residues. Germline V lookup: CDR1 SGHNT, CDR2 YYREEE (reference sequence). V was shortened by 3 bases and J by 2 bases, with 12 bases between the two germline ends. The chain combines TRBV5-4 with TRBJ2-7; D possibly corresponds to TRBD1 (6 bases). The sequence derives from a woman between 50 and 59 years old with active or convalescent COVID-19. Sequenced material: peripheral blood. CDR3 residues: CASSSRQVPYEQYF. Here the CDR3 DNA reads TGTGCCAGCAGCTCAAGACAGGTACCCTACGAGCAGTACTTC.